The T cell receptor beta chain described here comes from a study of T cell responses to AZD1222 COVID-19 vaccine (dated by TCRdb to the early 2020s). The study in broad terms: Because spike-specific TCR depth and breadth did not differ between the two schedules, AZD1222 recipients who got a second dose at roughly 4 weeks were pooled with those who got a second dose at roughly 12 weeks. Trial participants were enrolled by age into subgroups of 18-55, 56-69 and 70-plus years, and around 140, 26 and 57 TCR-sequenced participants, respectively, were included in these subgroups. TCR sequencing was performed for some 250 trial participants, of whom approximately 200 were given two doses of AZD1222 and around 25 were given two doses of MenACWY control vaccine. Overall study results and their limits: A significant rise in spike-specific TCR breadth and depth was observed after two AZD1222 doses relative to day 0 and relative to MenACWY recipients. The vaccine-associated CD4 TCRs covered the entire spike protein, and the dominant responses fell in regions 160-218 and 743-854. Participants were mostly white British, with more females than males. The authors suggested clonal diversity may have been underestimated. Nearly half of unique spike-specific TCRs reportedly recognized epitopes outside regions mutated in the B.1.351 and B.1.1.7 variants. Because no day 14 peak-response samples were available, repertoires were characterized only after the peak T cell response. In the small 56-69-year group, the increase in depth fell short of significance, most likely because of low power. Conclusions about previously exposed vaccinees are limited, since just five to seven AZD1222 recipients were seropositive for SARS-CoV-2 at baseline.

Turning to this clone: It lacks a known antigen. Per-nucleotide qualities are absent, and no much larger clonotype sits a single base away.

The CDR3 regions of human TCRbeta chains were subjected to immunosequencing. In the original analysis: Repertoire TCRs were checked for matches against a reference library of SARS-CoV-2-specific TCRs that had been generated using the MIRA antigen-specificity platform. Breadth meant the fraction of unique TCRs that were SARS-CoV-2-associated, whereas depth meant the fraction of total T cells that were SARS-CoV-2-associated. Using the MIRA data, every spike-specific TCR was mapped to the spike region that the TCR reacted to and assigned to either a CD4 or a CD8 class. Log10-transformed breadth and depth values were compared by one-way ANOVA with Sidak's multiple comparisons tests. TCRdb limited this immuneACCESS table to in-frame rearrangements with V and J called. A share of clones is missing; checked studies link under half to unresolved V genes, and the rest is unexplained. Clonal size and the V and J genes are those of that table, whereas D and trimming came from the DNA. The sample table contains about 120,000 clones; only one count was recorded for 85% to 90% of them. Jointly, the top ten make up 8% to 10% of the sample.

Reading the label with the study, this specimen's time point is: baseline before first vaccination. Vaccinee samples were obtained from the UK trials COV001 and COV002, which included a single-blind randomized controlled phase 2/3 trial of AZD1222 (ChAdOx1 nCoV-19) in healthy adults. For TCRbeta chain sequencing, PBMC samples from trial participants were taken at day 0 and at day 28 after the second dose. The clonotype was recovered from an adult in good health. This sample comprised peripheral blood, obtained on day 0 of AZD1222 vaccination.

In nucleotide form, the sequence is TGTGCCAGCAGCTTAGCGCTCGGGTATAGCGGGGTCCAAGAGACCCAGTACTTC. Translation gives CASSLALGYSGVQETQYF. The sequence links TRBV7-2 to TRBJ2-5, with TRBD2 identical over 8 junction bases. Taken from the germline V gene, the CDR1 and CDR2 loops are SGHTA and FQGNSA. V loses 0 bases at its end and J loses 1 base; junction bases beyond the gene matches: 10. The CDR3 measures 18 amino acids from cysteine to phenylalanine. Just CDR3 DNA is preserved here, 54 bases in frame from base 1.